This T cell receptor beta chain was observed in a study of cytomegalovirus exposure and HLA in healthy donors. Whole-study findings and limits: Several V segments, TRBV6-2 and TRBV6-3 among them, could not be told apart and were dropped. Follow-up analysis later connected one missense variant in DCLRE1C with trimming of TCR beta V- and J-genes. The likely origin of a cluster of highly shared sequence variants was a sequencing artifact. Earlier analysis yielded a pattern in which most TCR beta V segments were productive about 87% or about 30% of the time.

The V gene's germline CDR1 is MNHEY and CDR2 SMNVEV (reference sequence). The trim removed 2 bases at V and 3 bases at J, leaving 4 bases unmatched. The CDR3 consists of 14 residues. Concerning this clone: Its matching antigen is unknown.

The PCR used 60 Vbeta and 13 Jbeta primers. The repertoire was sequenced with immunoSEQ multiplex PCR; TCRdb's copy has only in-frame clones and lacks some. The sample contains 130,000 to 150,000 clones, more than 70% of which appear only once. The source is a woman between 45 and 65 years old in good health and CMV-seronegative. The chain combines TRBV27 with TRBJ2-7, with TRBD1 matching 7 bases. The sequenced material came from PBMCs. This CDR3 is CASSLTGVVYEQYF. CDR3 in DNA: TGTGCCAGCAGTTTAACAGGGGTTGTCTACGAGCAGTACTTC.